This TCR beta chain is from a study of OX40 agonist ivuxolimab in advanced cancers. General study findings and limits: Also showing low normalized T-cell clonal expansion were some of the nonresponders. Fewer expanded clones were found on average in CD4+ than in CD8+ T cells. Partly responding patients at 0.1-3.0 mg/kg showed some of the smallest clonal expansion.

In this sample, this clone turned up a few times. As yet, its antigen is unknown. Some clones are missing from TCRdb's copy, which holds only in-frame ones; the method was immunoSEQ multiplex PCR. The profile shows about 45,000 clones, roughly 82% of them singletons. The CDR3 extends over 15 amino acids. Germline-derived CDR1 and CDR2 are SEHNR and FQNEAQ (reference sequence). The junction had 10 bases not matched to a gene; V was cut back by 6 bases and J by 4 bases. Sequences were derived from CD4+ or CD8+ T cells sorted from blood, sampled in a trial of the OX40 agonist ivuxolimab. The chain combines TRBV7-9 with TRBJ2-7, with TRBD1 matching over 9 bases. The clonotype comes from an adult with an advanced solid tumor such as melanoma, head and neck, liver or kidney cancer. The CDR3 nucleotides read TGTGCCAGCAGTCCTTCCGGGACAGGGAATTACGAGCAGTACTTC. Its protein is CASSPSGTGNYEQYF.